The clone carrying this T cell receptor (beta chain) occurred a few times. Its antigen is not known. At least 5 micrograms of total RNA were extracted per sample. This CDR3 comprises 14 residues. Trimming took off 3 bases at V and 5 bases at J, with 12 bases between the two ends. Sample-barcoded 5' priming and a J-beta primer mix drove a second PCR of roughly 7 to 11 cycles. TCRdb processed the 5' RACE reads anew with MiXCR; each CDR3 protein has one entry. The profile shows roughly 860,000 distinct CDR3 sequences, around 62% of them singletons. The sample originates from a study of blood T cells in healthy people across ages. General study results and limits: Donor CMV status was unknown, possibly confounding expanded clonotype changes. Fewer expanded clones and more diversity marked long-lived versus aged donors.

The TCR comes from a man younger than 40 in good health. This chain joins TRBV12-3 or TRBV12-4 and TRBJ2-3; D gene unclear. The sample comprised blood. The CDR3 sequence: CASSFGPPGDTQYF. CDR3 nucleotides: TGTGCCAGCAGTTTCGGGCCCCCGGGAGATACGCAGTATTTT.